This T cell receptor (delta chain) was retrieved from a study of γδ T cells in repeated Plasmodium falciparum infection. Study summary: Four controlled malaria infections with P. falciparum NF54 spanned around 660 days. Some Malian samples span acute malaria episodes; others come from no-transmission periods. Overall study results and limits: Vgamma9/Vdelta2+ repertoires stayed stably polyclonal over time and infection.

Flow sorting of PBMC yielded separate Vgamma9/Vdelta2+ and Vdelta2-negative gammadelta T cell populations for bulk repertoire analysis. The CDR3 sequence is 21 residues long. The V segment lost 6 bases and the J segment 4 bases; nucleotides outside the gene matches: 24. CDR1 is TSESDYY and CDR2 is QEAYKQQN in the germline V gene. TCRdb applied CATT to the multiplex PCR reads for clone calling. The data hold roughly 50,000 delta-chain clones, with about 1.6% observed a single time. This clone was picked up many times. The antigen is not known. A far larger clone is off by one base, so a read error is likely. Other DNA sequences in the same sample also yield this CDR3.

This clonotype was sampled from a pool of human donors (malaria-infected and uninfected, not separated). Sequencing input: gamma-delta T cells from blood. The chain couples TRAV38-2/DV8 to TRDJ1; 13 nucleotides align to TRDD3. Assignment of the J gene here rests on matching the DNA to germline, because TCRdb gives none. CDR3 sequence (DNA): TGTGCTTATACTGTGAAGATTAGTCGCGGGGACTGGGGGATACGGTGCGATAAACTCATCTTT. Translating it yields CAYTVKISRGDWGIRCDKLIF.